These 26 T cell receptor beta chains were all obtained from the same sample, sequenced in a study of T cells in Graves' hyperthyroidism and ophthalmopathy. Regions amplified from RNA transcripts were the TCR beta CDR3 regions. A set of HTBI primers served as the primers for a first-round RT-PCR of the TCR CDR3. TCRdb independently ran MiXCR on the multiplex PCR reads; one entry per CDR3 protein. Among about 300,000 distinct CDR3 sequences listed, 16% were seen once. Sequenced material: blood. All receptors derive from a man aged 30 to 45 with Graves' hyperthyroidism.

This chain connects TRBV12-3 or TRBV12-4 to TRBJ2-1, with a weak D call TRBD1 (5 bases). Between the trimmed V and J ends, which lost 6 bases and 9 bases, there was a span of 15 bases. The CDR3 is 13 amino acids. The CDR3 DNA follows: TGTGCCAGCAGCGCAGGGTGGGGCCGTGAGCAGTTCTTC. Encoded protein: CASSAGWGREQFF.

This clonotype was found a few times. V gene TRBV19 combines with J gene TRBJ1-1, with 7 bases aligning to TRBD1. V trimming: 7 bases; J trimming: 3 bases; junction bases outside the gene matches: 14. Germline loops: CDR1 LNHDA, CDR2 SQIVND (reference sequence). CDR3 size: 16 residues. In DNA form, the CDR3 reads TGTGCCAGTACCCGGCAGGATAGAGGACAGGACACTGAAGCTTTCTTT. This translates into CASTRQDRGQDTEAFF.

Many counts were recorded for this clonotype. The gene calls are TRBV10-3 and TRBJ2-5; D gene ambiguous. Trimming took 0 bases from V and 5 from J, leaving 13 bases between them. This CDR3 is built from 15 residues. CDR1 is ENHRY and CDR2 is SYGVKD in the germline V gene. The CDR3: CAISESPGPEETQYF. CDR3 coding DNA: TGTGCCATCAGTGAGTCCCCGGGCCCGGAGGAGACCCAGTACTTC.

The chain is built from TRBV20-1 and TRBJ2-7; D call uncertain. The V end was cut by 2 bases, the J end by 3 bases, with 8 bases between. The CDR3 runs 12 residues. The germline V gene encodes CDR1 DFQATT and CDR2 SNEGSKA (reference sequence). CDR3 amino acids: CSARRSVYEQYF. The CDR3 DNA is TGCAGTGCTAGACGATCAGTCTACGAGCAGTACTTC.

In this sample, this clonotype turned up many times. The chain couples TRBV28 to TRBJ1-4; D is perhaps TRBD1 (5 bases). Trimming shortened V by 5 bases and J by 8 bases, and 15 bases separated the two germline ends. CDR3 length: 14 amino acids. From germline, CDR1 is MDHEN and CDR2 SYDVKM. CDR3 residues: CASSTGDFGEKLFF. In DNA, the CDR3 is TGTGCCAGCAGTACCGGGGACTTCGGGGAAAAACTGTTTTTT.

This clonotype was seen at least ten times. CDR3 in DNA: TGCAGTACCACACGCACCTACAATGAGCAGTTCTTC. Translated, it gives CSTTRTYNEQFF. The V call is TRBV20-1, the J call TRBJ2-1; D is ambiguous. V was cut by 8 bases and J by 2 bases, with 10 bases left in between. Per germline, CDR1 DFQATT and CDR2 SNEGSKA (reference sequence). The CDR3 has 12 amino acids.

This clonotype occurred once. The V call is TRBV19, the J call TRBJ2-6; D possibly corresponds to TRBD1 (5 bases). Germline-derived CDR1 and CDR2 are LNHDA and SQIVND (reference sequence). There are 12 residues in the CDR3. V was clipped by 10 bases and J by 6 bases, with 10 bases between them. The CDR3 coding sequence is TGTGCCATCCGGACAACGGCCAACGTCCTGACTTTC. Translated, it gives CAIRTTANVLTF.

This clonotype has ten or more counts. This chain joins TRBV6-5 and TRBJ2-6; D gene ambiguous. Germline CDR1 is MNHEY and CDR2 is SVGAGI. V lost 2 bases and J lost 0, with 14 bases in between. The CDR3 runs 18 residues. CDR3 coding DNA: TGTGCCAGCAGTTACAGAGTCCCTTTTGCCTCTGGGGCCAACGTCCTGACTTTC. It is translated as CASSYRVPFASGANVLTF.

In this sample, this clonotype turned up many times. V usage is TRBV3-1 and J usage is TRBJ2-1; no reliable D call. Germline CDR1 and CDR2: LGHDT and YNNKEL (reference sequence). The CDR3 is made up of 12 amino acids. V was shortened by 1 base and J by 8 bases, with 6 bases between the two germline ends. CDR3 amino acids: CASSQASHEQFF. In nucleotides, the CDR3 is TGTGCCAGCAGCCAAGCCTCCCATGAGCAGTTCTTC.

The chain recombines TRBV5-4 with TRBJ1-3; D gene unclear. V was shortened by 4 bases and J by 3 bases, with 11 bases between the two germline ends. The CDR3 is 14 amino acids. CDR1 is SGHNT, CDR2 YYREEE, per germline (reference sequence). The CDR3 spells CASSNDNFGNTIYF. In DNA, the CDR3 is TGTGCCAGCAGCAACGACAACTTTGGAAACACCATATATTTT.

This clonotype was counted a few times. The chain links TRBV20-1 to TRBJ2-3; D possibly uses TRBD1 or TRBD2 (5 bases each). CDR1 is DFQATT and CDR2 is SNEGSKA in the germline V gene (reference sequence). V lost 3 bases, J lost 6 bases, and 16 bases lay in between. The CDR3 is made up of 14 amino acids. The CDR3, as DNA: TGCAGTGCTAGTCACGGGACCCAGAGGGATACGCAGTATTTT. Its protein is CSASHGTQRDTQYF.

The chain recombines TRBV9 with TRBJ1-1; D call uncertain. V was trimmed by 1 base and J by 0 bases, leaving 7 bases between them. Germline V gives CDR1 SGDLS, CDR2 YYNGEE. This CDR3 has 14 residues. The CDR3 reads CASSVSTVNTEAFF. The CDR3 coding sequence is TGTGCCAGCAGCGTATCAACGGTGAACACTGAAGCTTTCTTT.

This clonotype appeared a few times. The rearrangement links TRBV6-1 to TRBJ1-2; 8 nucleotides agree with TRBD1. The CDR3 consists of 15 residues. V lost 4 bases to trimming and J lost 8 bases; unmatched junction nucleotides: 12. Germline CDR1 and CDR2: MNHNS and SASEGT. The CDR3 coding sequence is TGTGCCAGCAGTGGGTCGGACAGGGACGGGTCGGGCTACACCTTC. Amino acids: CASSGSDRDGSGYTF.

The rearrangement links TRBV4-2 to TRBJ2-7; 12 bases agree with TRBD2. Looked up from germline, CDR1 is LGHNA and CDR2 is YNFKEQ. The CDR3 is 18 residues long. J lost 4 bases, V lost 0 bases, and 10 bases had no gene match. CDR3 in amino acids: CASSQEPPRTSGIYEQYF. Written as DNA, the CDR3 is TGTGCCAGCAGCCAAGAGCCCCCTCGGACTAGCGGGATTTACGAGCAGTACTTC.

The chain is built from TRBV28 and TRBJ2-1; TRBD2 aligns across 7 bases. The J segment lost 6 bases and the V segment lost 7 bases, leaving 9 bases of the junction unmatched. The CDR3 is 14 amino acids. CDR1 is MDHEN and CDR2 is SYDVKM in the germline V gene. This chain's CDR3 is CASNWGGPRNEQFF. In nucleotides, the CDR3 is TGTGCCAGCAACTGGGGGGGACCCCGCAATGAGCAGTTCTTC.

This clonotype was counted many times. This sequence joins TRBV3-1 and TRBJ2-1; the D gene is possibly TRBD2 (6 bases). There are 16 residues in the CDR3. V was trimmed by 4 bases and J by 7 bases, leaving 20 bases between them. Germline V gene data show CDR1 as LGHDT and CDR2 as YNNKEL (reference sequence). CDR3 sequence (DNA): TGTGCCAGCAGCCTAATCAATTCACTAGCAGGGAATGAGCAGTTCTTC. Translating gives CASSLINSLAGNEQFF.

This clonotype has more than one count but fewer than ten. This sequence joins TRBV18 and TRBJ2-5, with TRBD2 matching 11 bases. There are 15 residues in the CDR3. The germline V gene has CDR1 KGHSH and CDR2 LQKENI. Unmatched junction bases numbered 12, after V lost 4 bases and J lost 11 bases. In DNA, the CDR3 is TGTGCCAGCTCACTGGACATCACTAGCGGGAGTAAACAGTACTTC. Encoded protein: CASSLDITSGSKQYF.

This clonotype was seen at least ten times. Written as DNA, the CDR3 is TGTGCCAGCAGCTGGGACAGGGGGCGTCACACTGAAGCTTTCTTT. Residues: CASSWDRGRHTEAFF. The chain employs TRBV3-1 and TRBJ1-1, with 12 bases identical to TRBD1. V gave up 5 bases and J gave up 3 bases; unmatched junction bases: 4. Germline assignment: CDR1 LGHDT and CDR2 YNNKEL (reference sequence). This CDR3 comprises 15 residues.

There are many counts of this clonotype. This chain connects TRBV5-1 to TRBJ1-2, with D perhaps TRBD1 (6 bases). V was trimmed by 3 bases and J by 5 bases, leaving 26 bases between them. Germline CDR1 is SGHRS and CDR2 is YFSETQ. The CDR3 consists of 18 residues. The CDR3 loop is CASSWNPPTRGTGYGYTF. CDR3 DNA sequence: TGCGCCAGCAGCTGGAATCCCCCGACTCGAGGTACAGGGTATGGCTACACCTTC.

The sample holds many counts of this clonotype. The chain employs TRBV24-1 and TRBJ1-2, with 7 bases fitting TRBD1. Looked up from germline, CDR1 is KGHDR and CDR2 is SFDVKD. With 4 bases clipped from V and 8 bases from J, the junction kept 12 bases outside the gene matches. This CDR3 comprises 15 residues. CDR3 nucleotide sequence: TGTGCCACCAGTGACCCAGCGACAGGGAATTTGGGCTACACCTTC. Its translation is CATSDPATGNLGYTF.

V is TRBV4-1 and J is TRBJ1-2; 10 nucleotides align to TRBD1. Per germline, CDR1 MGHRA and CDR2 YSYEKL. The CDR3 extends over 19 amino acids. The V segment lost 1 base and the J segment 3 bases; nucleotides outside the gene matches: 14. The CDR3 loop is CASSQVRSGTGDYDYGYTF. The CDR3 coding sequence is TGCGCCAGCAGCCAAGTTAGGTCCGGGACAGGGGATTATGACTATGGCTACACCTTC.

This clonotype was counted only a few times. The J gene is TRBJ1-5, the V gene TRBV20-1; D gene ambiguous. In germline, CDR1 is DFQATT, CDR2 SNEGSKA (reference sequence). V was trimmed by 0 bases and J by 6 bases, leaving 21 bases between them. The CDR3 is 17 residues long. The CDR3 region is CSARDMKTRSGGQPQHF. The CDR3 DNA follows: TGCAGTGCTAGAGACATGAAGACCCGAAGCGGTGGTCAGCCCCAGCATTTT.

The J gene is TRBJ2-1, the V gene TRBV7-9, with 9 bases identical to TRBD1. Germline V gives CDR1 SEHNR, CDR2 FQNEAQ (reference sequence). With V trimmed by 5 bases and J by 13 bases, 6 bases remained unmatched. The CDR3 is 12 residues long. CDR3 nucleotides: TGTGCCAGCAGCCCCCCGGGACAGGGTCAGTTCTTC. It yields the protein CASSPPGQGQFF.

Ten or more counts support this clonotype. The genes are TRBV28 and TRBJ2-7; perhaps TRBD1 as D (5 bases). This CDR3 region has 16 residues. Germline CDR1 and CDR2: MDHEN and SYDVKM. Trimming shortened V by 3 bases and J by 4 bases, and 19 bases separated the two germline ends. In DNA, the CDR3 is TGTGCCAGCAGTTTGCTTACAGGTCAATGGGGTTACGAGCAGTACTTC. Protein product: CASSLLTGQWGYEQYF.

This clonotype was detected ten times or more. The germline gene is not matched at one end of the junction; a read error may be the cause. The chain links TRBV7-7 to TRBJ2-7; TRBD2 might be the D (5 bases). Looked up from germline, CDR1 is SSHAT and CDR2 is FNYEAQ (reference sequence). The CDR3 is 13 amino acids. Here the CDR3 DNA reads TGTGCTAGCAGCCGTTGGGTCGGGGACGAGCAGTACTTC. Translated: CASSRWVGDEQYF.

This clonotype was counted only a few times. A much larger clone is a single base away; this may be a read error. This CDR3 fails to terminate in the conserved phenylalanine or tryptophan, so it likely reflects a read error. V usage is TRBV20-1 and J usage is TRBJ2-5, with TRBD1 matching 7 bases. CDR1 and CDR2 from the germline V gene are DFQATT and SNEGSKA (reference sequence). V was clipped by 1 base and J by 1 base; unmatched bases: 3. This CDR3 has 14 amino acids. The DNA of the CDR3 is TGCAGTGCTAGAGCGGGACAGACCCAAGAGACCCAGTACCTC. Translation: CSARAGQTQETQYL.